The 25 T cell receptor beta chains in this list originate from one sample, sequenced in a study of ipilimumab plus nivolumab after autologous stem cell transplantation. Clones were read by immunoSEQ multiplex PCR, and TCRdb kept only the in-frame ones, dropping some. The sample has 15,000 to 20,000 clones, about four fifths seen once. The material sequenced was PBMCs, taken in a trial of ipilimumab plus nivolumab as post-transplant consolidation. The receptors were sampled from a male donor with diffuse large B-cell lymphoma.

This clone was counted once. The CDR3 here is CATKRPDRSSYEQYF. The CDR3 nucleotides read TGTGCCACTAAAAGACCGGACAGGAGCTCCTACGAGCAGTACTTC. The V call is TRBV6-1, the J call TRBJ2-7, with 7 bases fitting TRBD1. Germline assignment: CDR1 MNHNS and CDR2 SASEGT. CDR3 length: 15 amino acids. After removal of 10 bases from V and 0 bases from J, the junction contained 12 bases not matched to a gene.

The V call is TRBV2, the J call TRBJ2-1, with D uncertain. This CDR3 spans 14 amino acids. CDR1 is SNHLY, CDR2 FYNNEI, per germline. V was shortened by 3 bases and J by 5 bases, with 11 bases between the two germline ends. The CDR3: CASSDSAGHNEQFF. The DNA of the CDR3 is TGTGCCAGCAGTGACTCGGCTGGACACAATGAGCAGTTCTTC.

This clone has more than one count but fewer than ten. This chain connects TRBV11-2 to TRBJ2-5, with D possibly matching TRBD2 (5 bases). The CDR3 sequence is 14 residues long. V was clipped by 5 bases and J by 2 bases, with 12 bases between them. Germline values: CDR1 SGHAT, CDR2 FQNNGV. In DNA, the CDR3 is TGTGCCAGCAGCCAGGAGGTGGGGCAAGAGACCCAGTACTTC. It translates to CASSQEVGQETQYF.

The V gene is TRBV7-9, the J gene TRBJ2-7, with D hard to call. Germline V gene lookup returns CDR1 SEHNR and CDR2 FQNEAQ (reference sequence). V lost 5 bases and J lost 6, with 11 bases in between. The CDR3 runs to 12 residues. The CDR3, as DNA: TGTGCCAGCAGCCCTGTGGGCAGCGAGCAGTACTTC. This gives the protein CASSPVGSEQYF.

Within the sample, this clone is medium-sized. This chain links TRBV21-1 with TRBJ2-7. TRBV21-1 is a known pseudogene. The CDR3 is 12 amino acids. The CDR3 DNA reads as TGTGCCAGCAGCAAATCAACCCACGAGCAGTACTTC. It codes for CASSKSTHEQYF.

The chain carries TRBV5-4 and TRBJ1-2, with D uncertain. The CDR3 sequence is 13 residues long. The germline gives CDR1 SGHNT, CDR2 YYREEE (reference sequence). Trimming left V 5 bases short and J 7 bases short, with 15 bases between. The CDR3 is CASRDGAASGYTF. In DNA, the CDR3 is TGTGCCAGCAGAGACGGAGCCGCGAGTGGCTACACCTTC.

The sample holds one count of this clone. CDR3 DNA: TGTGCCAGCAGCCTCTGGGACCCGGGACAGGGGAGGGGAGAGACCCAGTACTTC. Translating gives CASSLWDPGQGRGETQYF. The rearrangement links TRBV5-4 to TRBJ2-5, with 10 bases that match TRBD1. The CDR3 is 18 amino acids. Germline lookup yields CDR1 SGHNT and CDR2 YYREEE (reference sequence). V shed 4 bases, J shed 4 bases, and the junction held 16 bases outside the gene matches.

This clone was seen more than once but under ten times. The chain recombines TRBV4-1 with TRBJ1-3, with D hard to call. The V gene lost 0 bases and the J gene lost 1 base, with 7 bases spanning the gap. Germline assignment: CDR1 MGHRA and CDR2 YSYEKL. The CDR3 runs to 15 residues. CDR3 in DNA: TGCGCCAGCAGCCAAGACGCCGGTTCTGGAAACACCATATATTTT. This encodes CASSQDAGSGNTIYF.

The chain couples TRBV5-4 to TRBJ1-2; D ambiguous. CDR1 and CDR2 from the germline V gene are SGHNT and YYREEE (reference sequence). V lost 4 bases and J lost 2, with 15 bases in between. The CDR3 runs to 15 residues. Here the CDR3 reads CASSLGPSANYGYTF. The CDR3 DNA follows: TGTGCCAGCAGCCTCGGTCCGTCCGCAAACTATGGCTACACCTTC.

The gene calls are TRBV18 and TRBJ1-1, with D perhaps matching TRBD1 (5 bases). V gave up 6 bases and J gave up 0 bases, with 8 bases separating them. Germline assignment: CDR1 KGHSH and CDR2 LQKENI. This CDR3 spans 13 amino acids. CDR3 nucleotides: TGTGCCAGCTCCGACAGCATGAACACTGAAGCTTTCTTT. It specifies CASSDSMNTEAFF.

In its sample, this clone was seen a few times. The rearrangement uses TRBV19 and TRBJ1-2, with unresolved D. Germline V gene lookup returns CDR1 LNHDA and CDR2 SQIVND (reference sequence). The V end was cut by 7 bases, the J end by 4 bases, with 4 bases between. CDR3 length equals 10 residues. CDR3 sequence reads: CASTGYGYTF. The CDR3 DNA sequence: TGTGCCAGTACAGGCTATGGCTACACCTTC.

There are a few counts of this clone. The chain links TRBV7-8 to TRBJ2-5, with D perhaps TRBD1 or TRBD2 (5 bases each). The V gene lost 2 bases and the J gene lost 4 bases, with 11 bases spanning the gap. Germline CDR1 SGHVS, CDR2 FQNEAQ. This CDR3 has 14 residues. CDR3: CASSLKGAGETQYF. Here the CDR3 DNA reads TGTGCCAGCAGCTTAAAAGGGGCGGGAGAGACCCAGTACTTC.

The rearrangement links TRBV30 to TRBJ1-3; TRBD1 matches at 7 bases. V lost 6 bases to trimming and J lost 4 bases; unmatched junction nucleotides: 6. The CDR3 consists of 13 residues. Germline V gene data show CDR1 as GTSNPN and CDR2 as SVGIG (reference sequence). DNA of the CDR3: TGTGCCTGTGACAGGGTGCGGGGAAACACCATATATTTT. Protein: CACDRVRGNTIYF.

The CDR3 loop is CASSLVLAGGRRIDTQYF. CDR3 nucleotide sequence: TGTGCCAGCAGCTTAGTTCTAGCGGGGGGGCGACGAATTGATACGCAGTATTTT. The J gene is TRBJ2-3, the V gene TRBV11-2; 12 bases agree with TRBD2. CDR1 and CDR2 (germline): SGHAT, FQNNGV. The V segment lost 1 base and the J segment 6 bases; nucleotides outside the gene matches: 11. CDR3 size: 18 residues.

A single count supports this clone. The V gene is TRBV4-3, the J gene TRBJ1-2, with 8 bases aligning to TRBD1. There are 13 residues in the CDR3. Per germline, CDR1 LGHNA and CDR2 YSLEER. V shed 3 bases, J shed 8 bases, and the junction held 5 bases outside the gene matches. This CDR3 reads CASSQDRDRGYTF. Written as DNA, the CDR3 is TGCGCCAGCAGCCAGGACAGGGACCGAGGCTACACCTTC.

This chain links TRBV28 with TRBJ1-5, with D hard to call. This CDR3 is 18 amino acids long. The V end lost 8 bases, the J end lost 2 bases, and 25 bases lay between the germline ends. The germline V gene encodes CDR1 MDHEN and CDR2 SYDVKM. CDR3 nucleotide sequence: TGTGCCAGCGGGTCCCCTGGTGTGGGTGGGGTTGGCAATCAGCCCCAGCATTTT. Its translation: CASGSPGVGGVGNQPQHF.

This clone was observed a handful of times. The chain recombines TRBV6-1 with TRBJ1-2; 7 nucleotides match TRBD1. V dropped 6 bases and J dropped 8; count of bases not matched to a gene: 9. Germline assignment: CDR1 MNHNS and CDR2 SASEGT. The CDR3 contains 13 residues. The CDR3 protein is CASRTGTLKGYTF. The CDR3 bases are TGTGCCAGCAGGACAGGGACCCTAAAAGGCTACACCTTC.

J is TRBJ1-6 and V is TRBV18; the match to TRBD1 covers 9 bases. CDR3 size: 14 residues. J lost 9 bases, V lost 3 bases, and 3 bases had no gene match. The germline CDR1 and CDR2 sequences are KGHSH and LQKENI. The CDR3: CASSPGQGSSPLHF. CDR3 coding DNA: TGTGCCAGCTCACCCGGACAGGGGAGTTCACCCCTCCACTTT.

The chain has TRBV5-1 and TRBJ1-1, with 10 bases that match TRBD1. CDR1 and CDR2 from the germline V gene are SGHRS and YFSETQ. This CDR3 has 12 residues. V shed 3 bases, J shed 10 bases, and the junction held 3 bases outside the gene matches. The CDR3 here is CASSSGQGLAFF. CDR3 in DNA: TGCGCCAGCAGCTCGGGACAGGGGTTAGCTTTCTTT.

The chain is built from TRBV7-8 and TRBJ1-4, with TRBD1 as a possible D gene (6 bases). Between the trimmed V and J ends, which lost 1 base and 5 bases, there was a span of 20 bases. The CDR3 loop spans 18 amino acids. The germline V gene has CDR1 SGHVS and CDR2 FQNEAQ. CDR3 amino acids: CASSLVMGAGGVNEKLFF. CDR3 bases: TGTGCCAGCAGCTTAGTGATGGGGGCGGGGGGTGTCAATGAAAAACTGTTTTTT.

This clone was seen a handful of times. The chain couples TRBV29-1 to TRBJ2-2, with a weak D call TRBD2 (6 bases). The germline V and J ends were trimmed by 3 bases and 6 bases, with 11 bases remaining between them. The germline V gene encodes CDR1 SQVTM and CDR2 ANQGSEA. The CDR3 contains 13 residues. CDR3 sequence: CSVDSGPAGELFF. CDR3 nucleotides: TGCAGCGTTGATAGCGGCCCCGCCGGGGAGCTGTTTTTT.

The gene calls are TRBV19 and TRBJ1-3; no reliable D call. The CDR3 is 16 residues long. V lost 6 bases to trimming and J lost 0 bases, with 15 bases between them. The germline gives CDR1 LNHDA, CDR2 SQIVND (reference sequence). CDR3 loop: CASRAAGVRSGNTIYF. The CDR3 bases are TGTGCCAGTAGGGCGGCGGGCGTTCGCTCTGGAAACACCATATATTTT.

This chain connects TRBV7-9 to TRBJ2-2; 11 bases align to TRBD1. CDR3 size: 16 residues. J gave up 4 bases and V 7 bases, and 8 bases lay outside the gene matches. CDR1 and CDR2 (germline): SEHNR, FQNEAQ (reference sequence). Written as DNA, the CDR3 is TGTGCCAGCAACAGCCTAGGGACAGGGGGCACCGGGGAGCTGTTTTTT. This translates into CASNSLGTGGTGELFF. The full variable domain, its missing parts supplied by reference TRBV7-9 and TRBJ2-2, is DTGVSQNPRHKITKRGQNVTFRCDPISEHNRLYWYRQTLGQGPEFLTYFQNEAQLEKSRLLSDRFSAERPKGSFSTLEIQRTEQGDSAMYLCASNSLGTGGTGELFFGEGSRLTVL.

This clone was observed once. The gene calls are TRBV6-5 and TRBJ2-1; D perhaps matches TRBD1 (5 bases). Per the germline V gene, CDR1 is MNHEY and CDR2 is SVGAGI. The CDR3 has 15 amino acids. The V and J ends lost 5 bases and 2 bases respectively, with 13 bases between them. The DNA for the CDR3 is TGTGCCAGCAGTCCTCGTAGGGGTACCTACAATGAGCAGTTCTTC. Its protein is CASSPRRGTYNEQFF.

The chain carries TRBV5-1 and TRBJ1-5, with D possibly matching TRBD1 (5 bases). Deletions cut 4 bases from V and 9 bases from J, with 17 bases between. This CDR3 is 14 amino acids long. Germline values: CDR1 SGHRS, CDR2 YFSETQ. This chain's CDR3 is CASSPALGTPPQHF. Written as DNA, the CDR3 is TGCGCCAGCAGCCCCGCCCTGGGGACGCCGCCCCAGCATTTT.